This T cell receptor beta chain was captured by sequencing in a study of CD8+ T cells in alopecia areata. The ends lost 1 base at V and 5 bases at J; junction bases unmatched: 3. This CDR3 is built from 14 residues. Germline V gives CDR1 SQVTM, CDR2 ANQGSEA. This clone was seen only a few times. After isolation, RNA underwent reverse transcription to generate cDNA as the sequencing template. TCRdb's copy holds only in-frame clones and misses some; the assay was immunoSEQ multiplex PCR. Seen here are over 150,000 clones, about 55% observed once, and the top ten hold less than 14%. Treatment denoted: oral pan-JAK inhibitor, 5-10 mg twice daily.

This TCR derives from a human donor with alopecia areata. This rearrangement joins TRBV29-1 to TRBJ2-2; TRBD1 aligns across 8 bases. This material consisted of CD8+ T cells sorted from blood, taken at week 24, from a patient treated with tofacitinib. The CDR3 nucleotides are TGCAGCGTTGAAGGGCAGGGGGCGACCGGGGAGCTGTTTTTT. It translates to CSVEGQGATGELFF.